A single sample is the source of the 9 T cell receptor beta chains below, sequenced in a study of blood T cell repertoires in COVID-19. This table comes from immunoSEQ multiplex PCR, and its TCRdb copy is limited to in-frame clones, with some not included. Here the sample spans roughly 230,000 clones, about nine tenths being singletons. Source material: PBMCs or T cells enriched from blood (not recorded which). Receptor source: a man aged 25 to 40 in a cohort exposed to, infected with or recovered from COVID-19 (not recorded which).

This chain uses TRBV19 with TRBJ2-5, with TRBD1 identical over 7 bases. The CDR3 loop spans 14 amino acids. Germline CDR1 and CDR2: LNHDA and SQIVND (reference sequence). V was pared by 11 bases and J by 2 bases, with 11 bases of the junction left unmatched. The CDR3 DNA sequence: TGTGCCGGCTGGGACAGACGGCGTCAAGAGACCCAGTACTTC. It specifies CAGWDRRRQETQYF.

The chain employs TRBV5-4 and TRBJ2-1; D perhaps matches TRBD2 (6 bases). The V gene lost 3 bases and the J gene lost 2 bases, with 9 bases spanning the gap. Per germline, CDR1 SGHNT and CDR2 YYREEE (reference sequence). The length of the CDR3 is 14 residues. The CDR3 nucleotides are TGTGCCAGCAGCTCCCTAGCGACCTACAATGAGCAGTTCTTC. It is translated as CASSSLATYNEQFF.

V gene TRBV24-1 combines with J gene TRBJ2-3, with unresolved D. CDR3 length: 14 amino acids. V shed 9 bases and J shed 1 base, with 13 bases lying between them. Germline-derived CDR1 and CDR2 are KGHDR and SFDVKD. CDR3: CATSWSRGTDTQYF. The CDR3 DNA reads TGTGCCACCTCCTGGAGTCGGGGCACAGATACGCAGTATTTT.

V is TRBV6-5 and J is TRBJ1-2; no firm D call. Per the germline V gene, CDR1 is MNHEY and CDR2 is SVGAGI. Trimming pared 2 bases from V and 1 base from J, leaving 11 bases between. The CDR3 is 15 amino acids. CDR3: CASSYHQDLNYGYTF. DNA for the CDR3: TGTGCCAGCAGTTACCATCAGGATCTTAACTATGGCTACACCTTC.

The J gene is TRBJ2-1, the V gene TRBV6-5; perhaps TRBD2 as D (6 bases). Germline lookup yields CDR1 MNHEY and CDR2 SVGAGI. V was clipped by 6 bases and J by 0 bases, with 12 bases between them. The CDR3 runs to 15 residues. The CDR3 reads CASRLKRASYNEQFF. The CDR3 DNA reads TGTGCCAGCAGATTAAAGCGGGCCTCCTACAATGAGCAGTTCTTC.

With regard to this clone: Other DNA sequences within the sample encode an identical CDR3. The chain joins TRBV7-2 to TRBJ1-1, with a possible D match to TRBD1 (5 bases). This CDR3 is 13 amino acids long. The germline V gene has CDR1 SGHTA and CDR2 FQGNSA. Trimming took off 2 bases at V and 1 base at J, with 5 bases between the two ends. The chain's CDR3 is CASSLTGNTEAFF. The CDR3 region has the DNA TGTGCCAGCAGCTTAACAGGGAACACTGAAGCTTTCTTT.

This chain uses TRBV6-6 with TRBJ2-7; D possibly corresponds to TRBD1 (6 bases). V was cut by 4 bases and J by 4 bases, with 11 bases left in between. The CDR3 runs to 13 residues. Germline-derived CDR1 and CDR2 are MNHNY and SVGAGI (reference sequence). The CDR3 DNA reads as TGTGCCAGCAGTTCTGGACAGCCTTACGAGCAGTACTTC. Its translation is CASSSGQPYEQYF.

The J gene is TRBJ2-7, the V gene TRBV9, with D possibly being TRBD2 (6 bases). CDR1 and CDR2 from the germline V gene are SGDLS and YYNGEE. The CDR3 contains 13 residues. The V gene lost 3 bases and the J gene lost 3 bases, with 10 bases spanning the gap. The chain's CDR3 is CASSGTSHYEQYF. DNA of the CDR3: TGTGCCAGCAGCGGAACTAGCCACTACGAGCAGTACTTC.

The chain joins TRBV13 to TRBJ1-6; tentatively, D is TRBD1 (6 bases). There are 15 residues in the CDR3. CDR1 is PRHDT and CDR2 is FYEKMQ in the germline V gene (reference sequence). V lost 3 bases and J 8 bases, leaving 14 bases between the germline ends. The CDR3 loop is CASSFQWGRDSPLHF. The CDR3 DNA is TGTGCCAGCAGCTTCCAGTGGGGGCGCGATTCACCCCTCCACTTT.